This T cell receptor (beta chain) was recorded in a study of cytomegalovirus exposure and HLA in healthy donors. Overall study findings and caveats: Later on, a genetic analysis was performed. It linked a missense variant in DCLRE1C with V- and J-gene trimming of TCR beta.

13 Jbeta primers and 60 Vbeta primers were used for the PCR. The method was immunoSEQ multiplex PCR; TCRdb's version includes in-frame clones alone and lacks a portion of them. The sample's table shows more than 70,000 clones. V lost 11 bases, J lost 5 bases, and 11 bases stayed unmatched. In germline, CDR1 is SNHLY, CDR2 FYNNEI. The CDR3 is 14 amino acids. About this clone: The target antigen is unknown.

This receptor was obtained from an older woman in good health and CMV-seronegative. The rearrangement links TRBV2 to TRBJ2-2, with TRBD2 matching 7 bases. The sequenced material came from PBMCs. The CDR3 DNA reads TGTGCCGGCCAAGGGCAGGGAGGGACCGGGGAGCTGTTTTTT. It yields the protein CAGQGQGGTGELFF.